This T cell receptor (beta chain) was captured by sequencing in a study of blood T cell repertoires in COVID-19. Background on the study: COVID-19 samples, acute and convalescent, were from the United States, Italy and Spain. Nucleic acid was either cDNA or gDNA, and it came from T cells, B-cell-depleted T cells, or PBMCs.

This clone was picked up one time. Germline CDR1 LNHNV, CDR2 YYDKDF (reference sequence). The CDR3 is 13 amino acids. V was trimmed by 4 bases and J by 5 bases, leaving 9 bases between them. In the authors' methods: Estimation of nucleated cell counts relied on the amplification of reference gene primers. Produced via immunoSEQ multiplex PCR; TCRdb's table is partial and in-frame only. Clonal size and the V and J genes are those of that table, whereas D and trimming came from the DNA. Among around 69,000 clones listed, about 82% were seen once. Sequencing was carried out using peripheral blood. V gene TRBV15 combines with J gene TRBJ1-3; D uncertain. The clonotype comes from a woman aged 60-75 years with acute or convalescent COVID-19. The CDR3 region has the DNA TGTGCCACCAGCACCAGTCGCAGAAACACCATATATTTT. Its protein is CATSTSRRNTIYF.